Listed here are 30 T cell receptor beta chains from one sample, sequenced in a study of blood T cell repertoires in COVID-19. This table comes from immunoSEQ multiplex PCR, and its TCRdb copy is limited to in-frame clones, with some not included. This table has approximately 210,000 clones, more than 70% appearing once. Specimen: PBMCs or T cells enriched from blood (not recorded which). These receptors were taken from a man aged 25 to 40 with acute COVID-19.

The DNA of the CDR3 is TGTGCCAGCAGCTTGACAGGGGGCTTAGGAAACACCATATATTTT. Translated, it gives CASSLTGGLGNTIYF. This chain uses TRBV7-3 with TRBJ1-3; 10 bases fit TRBD1. This CDR3 is built from 15 residues. Germline assignment: CDR1 SGHTA and CDR2 FQGTGA. V shed 3 bases and J 4 bases; nucleotides not matched to a gene: 3.

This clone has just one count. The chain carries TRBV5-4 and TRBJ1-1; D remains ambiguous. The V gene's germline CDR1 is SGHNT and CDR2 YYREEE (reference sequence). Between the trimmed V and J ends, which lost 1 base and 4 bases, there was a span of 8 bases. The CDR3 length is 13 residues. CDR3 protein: CASSLQVLTEAFF. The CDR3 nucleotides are TGTGCCAGCAGCTTGCAGGTTCTCACTGAAGCTTTCTTT.

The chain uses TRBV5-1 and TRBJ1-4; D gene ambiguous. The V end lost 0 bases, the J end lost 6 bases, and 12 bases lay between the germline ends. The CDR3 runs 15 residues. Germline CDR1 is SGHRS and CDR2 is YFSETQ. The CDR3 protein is CASSLDEGLDEKLFF. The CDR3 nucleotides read TGCGCCAGCAGCTTGGACGAGGGATTAGATGAAAAACTGTTTTTT. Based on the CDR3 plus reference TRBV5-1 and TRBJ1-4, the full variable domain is KAGVTQTPRYLIKTRGQQVTLSCSPISGHRSVSWYQQTPGQGLQFLFEYFSETQRNKGNFPGRFSGRQFSNSRSEMNVSTLELGDSALYLCASSLDEGLDEKLFFGSGTQLSVL.

The CDR3 region is CASSFGGGSYEQYF. The CDR3 DNA reads TGTGCCAGCAGTTTCGGCGGGGGGTCCTACGAGCAGTACTTC. The chain combines TRBV28 with TRBJ2-7; 8 positions match TRBD2. The CDR3 runs 14 residues. V was pared by 3 bases and J by 1 base, with 2 bases of the junction left unmatched. The germline V gene encodes CDR1 MDHEN and CDR2 SYDVKM.

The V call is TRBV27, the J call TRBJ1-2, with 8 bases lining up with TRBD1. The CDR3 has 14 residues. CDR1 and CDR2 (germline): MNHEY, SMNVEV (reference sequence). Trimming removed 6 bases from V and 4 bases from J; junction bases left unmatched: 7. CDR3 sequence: CASRQGASGYGYTF. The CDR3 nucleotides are TGTGCCAGCAGGCAGGGGGCCAGCGGCTATGGCTACACCTTC.

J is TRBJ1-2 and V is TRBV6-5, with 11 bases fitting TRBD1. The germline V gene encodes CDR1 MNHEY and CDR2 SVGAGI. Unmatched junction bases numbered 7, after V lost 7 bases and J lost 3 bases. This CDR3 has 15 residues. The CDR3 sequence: CASTTGTGGYYGYTF. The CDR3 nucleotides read TGTGCCAGCACTACCGGGACAGGGGGATACTATGGCTACACCTTC.

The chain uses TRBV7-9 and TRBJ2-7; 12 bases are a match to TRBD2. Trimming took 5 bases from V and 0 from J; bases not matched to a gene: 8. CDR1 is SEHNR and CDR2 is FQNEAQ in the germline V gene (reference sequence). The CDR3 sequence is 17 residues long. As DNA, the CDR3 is TGTGCCAGCAGCAACATTAGGACTAGCGGGGACTCCTACGAGCAGTACTTC. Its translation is CASSNIRTSGDSYEQYF.

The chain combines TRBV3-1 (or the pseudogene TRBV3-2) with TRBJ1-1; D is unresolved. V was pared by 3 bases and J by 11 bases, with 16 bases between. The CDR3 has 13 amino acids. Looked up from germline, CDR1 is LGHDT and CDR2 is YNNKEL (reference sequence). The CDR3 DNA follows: TGTGCCAGCAGCCACGTGGCCGCTCCCATGGCTTTCTTT. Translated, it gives CASSHVAAPMAFF.

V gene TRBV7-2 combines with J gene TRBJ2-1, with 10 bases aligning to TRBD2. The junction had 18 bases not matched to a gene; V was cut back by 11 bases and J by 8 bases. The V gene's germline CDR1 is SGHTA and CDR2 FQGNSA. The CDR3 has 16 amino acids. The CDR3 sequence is CASAGGEIAREDEQFF. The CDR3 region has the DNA TGTGCCTCAGCGGGGGGGGAGATAGCGCGGGAGGATGAGCAGTTCTTC.

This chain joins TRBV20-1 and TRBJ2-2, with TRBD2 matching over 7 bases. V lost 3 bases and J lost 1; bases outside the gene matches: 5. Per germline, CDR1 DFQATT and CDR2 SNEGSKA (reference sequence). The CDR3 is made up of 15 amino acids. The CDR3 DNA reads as TGCAGTGCTAGTCCTAGCGGCGGGAACACCGGGGAGCTGTTTTTT. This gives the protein CSASPSGGNTGELFF.

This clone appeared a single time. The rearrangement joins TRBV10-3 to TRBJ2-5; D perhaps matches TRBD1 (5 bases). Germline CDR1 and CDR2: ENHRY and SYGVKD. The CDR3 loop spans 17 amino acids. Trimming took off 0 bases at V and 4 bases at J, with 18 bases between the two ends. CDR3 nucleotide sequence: TGTGCCATCAGTGAGTCGCTGCGTGAGACAGCTGGAGAGACCCAGTACTTC. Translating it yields CAISESLRETAGETQYF.

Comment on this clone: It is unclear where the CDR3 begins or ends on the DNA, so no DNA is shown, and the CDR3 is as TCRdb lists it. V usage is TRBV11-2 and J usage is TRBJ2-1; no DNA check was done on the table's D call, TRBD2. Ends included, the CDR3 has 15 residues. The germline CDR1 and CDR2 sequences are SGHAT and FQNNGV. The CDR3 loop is CASSLDLGWGLGTFF.

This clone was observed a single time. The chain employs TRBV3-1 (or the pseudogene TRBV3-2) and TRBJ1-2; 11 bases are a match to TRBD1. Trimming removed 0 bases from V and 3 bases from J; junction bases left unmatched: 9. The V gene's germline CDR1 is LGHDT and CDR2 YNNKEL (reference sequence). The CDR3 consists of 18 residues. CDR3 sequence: CASSQERTGGAEDYGYTF. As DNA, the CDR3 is TGTGCCAGCAGCCAAGAGAGGACAGGGGGCGCGGAGGACTATGGCTACACCTTC.

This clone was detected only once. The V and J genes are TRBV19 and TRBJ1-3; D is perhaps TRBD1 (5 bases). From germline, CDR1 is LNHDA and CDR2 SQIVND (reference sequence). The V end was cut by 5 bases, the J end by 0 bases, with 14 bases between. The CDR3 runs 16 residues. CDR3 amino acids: CASSFPGSGSGNTIYF. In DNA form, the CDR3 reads TGTGCCAGTAGTTTTCCAGGGTCAGGCTCTGGAAACACCATATATTTT.

This CDR3 reads CASSPKKQGGNQPQHF. CDR3 bases: TGTGCCAGCTCACCGAAGAAACAGGGAGGCAATCAGCCCCAGCATTTT. J is TRBJ1-5 and V is TRBV18, with D possibly matching TRBD1 (6 bases). In germline, CDR1 is KGHSH, CDR2 LQKENI. This CDR3 spans 16 amino acids. Trimming took off 3 bases at V and 2 bases at J, with 14 bases between the two ends.

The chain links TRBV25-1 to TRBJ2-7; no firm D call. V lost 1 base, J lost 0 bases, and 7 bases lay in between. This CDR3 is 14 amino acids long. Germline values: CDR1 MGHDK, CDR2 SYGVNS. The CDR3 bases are TGTGCCAGCAGTGAATGGGCAAGCTCCTACGAGCAGTACTTC. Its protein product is CASSEWASSYEQYF.

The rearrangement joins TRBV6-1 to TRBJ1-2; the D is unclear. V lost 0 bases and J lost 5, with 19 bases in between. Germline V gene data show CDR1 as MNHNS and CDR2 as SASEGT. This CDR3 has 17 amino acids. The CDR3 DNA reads TGTGCCAGCAGTGAAGCCCGGTGGGAGCAATTAGTATATGGCTACACCTTC. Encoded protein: CASSEARWEQLVYGYTF.

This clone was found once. This CDR3 is CASSFRTGDFQPQHF. DNA for the CDR3: TGTGCCAGCAGTTTCAGGACAGGGGATTTTCAGCCCCAGCATTTT. V usage is TRBV28 and J usage is TRBJ1-5; 9 bases align to TRBD1. Germline CDR1 is MDHEN and CDR2 is SYDVKM. J lost 6 bases, V lost 3 bases, and 6 bases had no gene match. The CDR3 totals 15 residues.

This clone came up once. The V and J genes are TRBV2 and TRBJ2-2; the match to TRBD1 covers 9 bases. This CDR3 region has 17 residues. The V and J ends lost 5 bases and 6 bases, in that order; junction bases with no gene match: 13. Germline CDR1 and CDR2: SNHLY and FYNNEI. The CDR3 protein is CASSIKDRGRGAGELFF. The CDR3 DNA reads TGTGCCAGCAGTATCAAGGACAGGGGAAGAGGAGCCGGGGAGCTGTTTTTT.

The CDR3 region is CASSSSSDEQYF. For the CDR3, the DNA is TGTGCCAGCAGTTCGTCTTCGGACGAGCAGTACTTC. The V call is TRBV12-3 or TRBV12-4, the J call TRBJ2-7; D remains unclear. V was shortened by 4 bases and J by 5 bases, with 9 bases between the two germline ends. CDR3 length: 12 amino acids.

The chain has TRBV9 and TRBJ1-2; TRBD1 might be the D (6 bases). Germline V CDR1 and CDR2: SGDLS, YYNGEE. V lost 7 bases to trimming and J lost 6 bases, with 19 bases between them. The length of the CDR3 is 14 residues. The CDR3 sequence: CASGGGTGFNGYTF. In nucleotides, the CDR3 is TGTGCCAGCGGCGGGGGAACAGGGTTTAATGGCTACACCTTC.

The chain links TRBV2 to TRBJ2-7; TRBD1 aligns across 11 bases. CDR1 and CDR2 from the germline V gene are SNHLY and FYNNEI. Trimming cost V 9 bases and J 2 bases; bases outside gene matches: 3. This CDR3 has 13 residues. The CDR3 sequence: CASRGQGAYEQYF. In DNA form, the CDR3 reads TGTGCCAGTAGGGGACAGGGGGCCTACGAGCAGTACTTC.

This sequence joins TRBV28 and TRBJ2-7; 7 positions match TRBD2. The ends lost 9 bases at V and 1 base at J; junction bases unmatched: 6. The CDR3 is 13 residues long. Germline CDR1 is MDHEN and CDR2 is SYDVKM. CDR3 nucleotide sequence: TGTGCCAGTTACGGGGGGATGTCCTACGAGCAGTACTTC. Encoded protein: CASYGGMSYEQYF.

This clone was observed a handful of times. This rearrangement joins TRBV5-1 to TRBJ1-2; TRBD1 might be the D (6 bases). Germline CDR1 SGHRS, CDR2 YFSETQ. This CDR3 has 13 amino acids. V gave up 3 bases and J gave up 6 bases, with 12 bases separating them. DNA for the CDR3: TGCGCCAGCAGCTACCAGGGGCCGGATGGCTACACCTTC. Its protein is CASSYQGPDGYTF.

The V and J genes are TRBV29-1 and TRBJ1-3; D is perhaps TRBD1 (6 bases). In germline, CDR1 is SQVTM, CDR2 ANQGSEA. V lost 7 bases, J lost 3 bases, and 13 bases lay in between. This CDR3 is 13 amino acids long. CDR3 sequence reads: CSALTGFGNTIYF. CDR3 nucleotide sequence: TGCAGCGCGCTCACAGGGTTTGGAAACACCATATATTTT. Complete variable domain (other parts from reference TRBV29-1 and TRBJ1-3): SAVISQKPSRDICQRGTSLTIQCQVDSQVTMMFWYRQQPGQSLTLIATANQGSEATYESGFVIDKFPISRPNLTFSTLTVSNMSPEDSSIYLCSALTGFGNTIYFGEGSWLTVV.

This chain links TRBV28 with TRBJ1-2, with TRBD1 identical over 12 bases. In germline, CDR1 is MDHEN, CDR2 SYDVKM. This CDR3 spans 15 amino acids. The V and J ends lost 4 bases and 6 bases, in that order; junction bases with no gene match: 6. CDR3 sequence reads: CASSSPGTGGHGYTF. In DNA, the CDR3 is TGTGCCAGCAGTTCCCCCGGGACAGGGGGCCATGGCTACACCTTC.

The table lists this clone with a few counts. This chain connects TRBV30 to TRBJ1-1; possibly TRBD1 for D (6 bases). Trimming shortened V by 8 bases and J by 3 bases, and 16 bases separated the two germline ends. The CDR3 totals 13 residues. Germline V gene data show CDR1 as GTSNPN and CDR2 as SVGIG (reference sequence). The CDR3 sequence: CAGDGGLYTEAFF. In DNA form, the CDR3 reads TGTGCCGGAGACGGGGGGCTTTACACTGAAGCTTTCTTT.

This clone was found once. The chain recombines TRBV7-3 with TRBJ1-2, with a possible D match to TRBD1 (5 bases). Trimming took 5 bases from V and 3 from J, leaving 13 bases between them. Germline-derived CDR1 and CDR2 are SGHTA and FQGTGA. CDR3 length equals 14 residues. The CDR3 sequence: CASSPQTADYGYTF. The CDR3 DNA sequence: TGTGCCAGCAGCCCTCAGACAGCCGACTATGGCTACACCTTC.

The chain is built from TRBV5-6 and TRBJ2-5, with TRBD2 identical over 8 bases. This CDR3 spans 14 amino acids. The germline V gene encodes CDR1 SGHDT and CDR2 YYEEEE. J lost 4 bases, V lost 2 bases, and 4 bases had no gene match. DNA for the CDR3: TGTGCCAGCAGCTTTTCAGCGGGGGCAGAGACCCAGTACTTC. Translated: CASSFSAGAETQYF.

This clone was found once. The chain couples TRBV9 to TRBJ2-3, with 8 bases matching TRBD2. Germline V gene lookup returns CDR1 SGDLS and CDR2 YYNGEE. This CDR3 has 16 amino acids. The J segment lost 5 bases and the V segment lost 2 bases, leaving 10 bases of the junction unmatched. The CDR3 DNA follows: TGTGCCAGCAGCGTGAGAGGGCGGGGGGCCGGAGATACGCAGTATTTT. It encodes CASSVRGRGAGDTQYF.